The 9 T cell receptor beta chains below all came from one sample that was sequenced in a study of T cell repertoires in cytomegalovirus infection. These receptors have no known antigen. TCRdb called the reads again in MiXCR, with one record for every CDR3 protein. The data show about 830,000 distinct CDR3 sequences, 30% to 35% seen once. Source: cultured CD8+ T cells from PBMCs, taken from culture after CMV antigen stimulation. The source of these receptors is a human donor in good health (CMV status not recorded). Some clones in this sample may be carry-over from other donors' samples.

The gene calls are TRBV2 and TRBJ2-1; 8 nucleotides agree with TRBD1. This CDR3 is built from 16 residues. CDR1 and CDR2 (germline): SNHLY, FYNNEI. The trim removed 6 bases at V and 8 bases at J, leaving 15 bases unmatched. CDR3 region: CASSGENGQGSYEQFF. CDR3 coding DNA: TGTGCCAGCAGCGGAGAAAACGGACAGGGATCGTATGAGCAGTTCTTC.

This clonotype was counted a few times. V is TRBV6-2 or TRBV6-3 and J is TRBJ2-1; D gene ambiguous. Trimming removed 0 bases at V and 7 bases at J, with 7 bases between. The CDR3 loop spans 13 amino acids. Germline V gives CDR1 MNHEY, CDR2 SVGEGT. The CDR3 region is CASSYSGWNEQFF. As DNA, the CDR3 is TGTGCCAGCAGTTACTCGGGGTGGAATGAGCAGTTCTTC.

This clonotype was observed a few times. V gene TRBV19 combines with J gene TRBJ2-5; TRBD2 aligns across 11 bases. The CDR3 has 16 amino acids. Trimming removed 8 bases from V and 5 bases from J; junction bases left unmatched: 13. Germline V gene data show CDR1 as LNHDA and CDR2 as SQIVND (reference sequence). The CDR3, as DNA: TGTGCCAGTCATGCCGAGACTAGCGGGGTTAGGGAGACCCAGTACTTC. It codes for CASHAETSGVRETQYF. Full variable domain (missing parts from reference TRBV19 and TRBJ2-5): DGGITQSPKYLFRKEGQNVTLSCEQNLNHDAMYWYRQDPGQGLRLIYYSQIVNDFQKGDIAEGYSVSREKKESFPLTVTSAQKNPTAFYLCASHAETSGVRETQYFGPGTRLLVL.

The chain joins TRBV15 to TRBJ2-3; 8 bases match TRBD2. Unmatched junction bases numbered 9, after V lost 5 bases and J lost 5 bases. CDR3 length: 15 residues. Germline values: CDR1 LNHNV, CDR2 YYDKDF (reference sequence). The CDR3 bases are TGTGCCACCAGCCGCGGAGGCGGGGGGTTAGATACGCAGTATTTT. Protein: CATSRGGGGLDTQYF.

V and J are TRBV10-3 and TRBJ1-2; the match to TRBD1 covers 10 bases. The CDR3 runs 15 residues. Per germline, CDR1 ENHRY and CDR2 SYGVKD. After removal of 3 bases from V and 3 bases from J, the junction contained 4 bases not matched to a gene. The CDR3 sequence is CAISDRTGGHYGYTF. For the CDR3, the DNA is TGTGCCATCAGTGACCGGACAGGGGGTCACTATGGCTACACCTTC.

V is TRBV19 and J is TRBJ2-6, with D possibly being TRBD1 (6 bases). This CDR3 is built from 17 residues. Between the trimmed V and J ends, which lost 4 bases and 0 bases, there was a span of 13 bases. Germline V gene lookup returns CDR1 LNHDA and CDR2 SQIVND (reference sequence). The CDR3 sequence: CASSTGQTYSGANVLTF. The DNA of the CDR3 is TGTGCCAGTAGTACAGGACAGACCTACTCTGGGGCCAACGTCCTGACTTTC. Using reference TRBV19 and TRBJ2-6 for the parts outside the CDR3, the full variable domain is DGGITQSPKYLFRKEGQNVTLSCEQNLNHDAMYWYRQDPGQGLRLIYYSQIVNDFQKGDIAEGYSVSREKKESFPLTVTSAQKNPTAFYLCASSTGQTYSGANVLTFGAGSRLTVL.

In this sample, this clonotype turned up a few times. The rearrangement joins TRBV5-6 to TRBJ2-2; D might be TRBD1 (6 bases). The CDR3 runs to 15 residues. Germline V lookup: CDR1 SGHDT, CDR2 YYEEEE. V was trimmed by 3 bases and J by 3 bases, leaving 12 bases between them. In DNA, the CDR3 is TGTGCCAGCAGCTCGGACAGCCGGGACACCGGGGAGCTGTTTTTT. Its protein product is CASSSDSRDTGELFF. Variable domain in full (rest from reference TRBV5-6 and TRBJ2-2): DAGVTQSPTHLIKTRGQQVTLRCSPKSGHDTVSWYQQALGQGPQFIFQYYEEEERQRGNFPDRFSGHQFPNYSSELNVNALLLGDSALYLCASSSDSRDTGELFFGEGSRLTVL.

The chain has TRBV9 and TRBJ2-1, with 11 nucleotides matching TRBD1. Germline V gene data show CDR1 as SGDLS and CDR2 as YYNGEE. The J segment lost 1 base and the V segment lost 4 bases, leaving 4 bases of the junction unmatched. The CDR3 spans 16 residues. CDR3 sequence reads: CASSSRDRGSYNEQFF. Here the CDR3 DNA reads TGTGCCAGCAGCAGCCGGGACAGGGGGTCCTACAATGAGCAGTTCTTC.

The chain is built from TRBV29-1 and TRBJ2-1; no reliable D call. The CDR3 loop spans 12 amino acids. Trimming stripped 4 bases from V and 4 bases from J, with 8 bases between. Germline CDR1 SQVTM, CDR2 ANQGSEA. In DNA, the CDR3 is TGCAGCGTTGGAACAGATTACAATGAGCAGTTCTTC. Protein: CSVGTDYNEQFF.